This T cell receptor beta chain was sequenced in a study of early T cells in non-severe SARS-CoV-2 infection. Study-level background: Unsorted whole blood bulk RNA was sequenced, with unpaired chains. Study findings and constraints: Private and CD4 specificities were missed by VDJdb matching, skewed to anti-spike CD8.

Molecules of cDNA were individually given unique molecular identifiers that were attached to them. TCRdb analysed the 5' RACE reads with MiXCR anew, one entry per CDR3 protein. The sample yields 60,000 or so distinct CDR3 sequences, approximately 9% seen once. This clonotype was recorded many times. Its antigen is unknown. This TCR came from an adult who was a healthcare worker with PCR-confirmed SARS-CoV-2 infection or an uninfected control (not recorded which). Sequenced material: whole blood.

CDR3 in DNA: TGTGCCAGCAGTACCCACAGGGACTCAAATTCACCCCTCCACTTT. This sequence encodes CASSTHRDSNSPLHF. This rearrangement joins TRBV28 to TRBJ1-6, with D perhaps matching TRBD1 (6 bases). The V and J ends lost 5 bases and 7 bases respectively, with 15 bases between them. This CDR3 contains 15 residues. The V gene's germline CDR1 is MDHEN and CDR2 SYDVKM.